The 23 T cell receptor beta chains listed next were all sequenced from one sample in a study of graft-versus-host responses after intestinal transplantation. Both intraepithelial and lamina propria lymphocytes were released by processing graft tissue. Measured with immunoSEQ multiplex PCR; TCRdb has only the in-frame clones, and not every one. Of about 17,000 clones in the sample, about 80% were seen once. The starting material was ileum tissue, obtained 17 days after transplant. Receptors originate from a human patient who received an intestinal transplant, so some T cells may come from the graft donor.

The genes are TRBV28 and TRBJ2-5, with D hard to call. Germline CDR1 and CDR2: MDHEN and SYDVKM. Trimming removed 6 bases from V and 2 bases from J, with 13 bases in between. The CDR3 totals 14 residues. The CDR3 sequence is CASSLPQEQETQYF. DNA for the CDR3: TGTGCCAGCAGCCTCCCACAAGAGCAAGAGACCCAGTACTTC.

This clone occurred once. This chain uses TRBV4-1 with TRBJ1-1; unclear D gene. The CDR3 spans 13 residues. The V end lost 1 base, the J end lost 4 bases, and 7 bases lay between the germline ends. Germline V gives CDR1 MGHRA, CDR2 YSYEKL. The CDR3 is CASSQGVGTEAFF. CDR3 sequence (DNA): TGCGCCAGCAGCCAAGGGGTCGGCACTGAAGCTTTCTTT.

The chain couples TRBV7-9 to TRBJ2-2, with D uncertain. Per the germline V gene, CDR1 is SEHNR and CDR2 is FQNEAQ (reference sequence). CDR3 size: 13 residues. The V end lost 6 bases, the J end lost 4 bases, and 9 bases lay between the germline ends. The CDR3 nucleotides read TGTGCCAGCAGTCAGTGGGGCACCGGGGAGCTGTTTTTT. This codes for CASSQWGTGELFF.

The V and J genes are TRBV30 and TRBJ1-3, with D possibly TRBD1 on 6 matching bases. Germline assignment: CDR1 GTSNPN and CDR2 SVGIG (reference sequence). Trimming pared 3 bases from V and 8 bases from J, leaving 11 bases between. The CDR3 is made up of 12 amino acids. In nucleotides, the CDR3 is TGTGCCTGGAGCCGGGGGCTACACACCATATATTTT. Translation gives CAWSRGLHTIYF.

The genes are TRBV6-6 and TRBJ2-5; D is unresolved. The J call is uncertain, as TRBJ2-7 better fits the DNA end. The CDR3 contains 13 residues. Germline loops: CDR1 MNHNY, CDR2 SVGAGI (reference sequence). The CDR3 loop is CASSSATVYEQYF. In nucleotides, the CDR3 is TGTGCCAGCAGCTCCGCGACCGTCTACGAGCAGTACTTC.

CDR3 amino acids: CASSFRRVSGGNQPQHF. The CDR3 DNA is TGTGCCAGCAGTTTTCGGAGGGTAAGCGGAGGCAATCAGCCCCAGCATTTT. The V and J genes are TRBV28 and TRBJ1-5; D is ambiguous. The CDR3 length is 17 residues. The germline V gene has CDR1 MDHEN and CDR2 SYDVKM. V lost 3 bases and J 2 bases, leaving 17 bases between the germline ends.

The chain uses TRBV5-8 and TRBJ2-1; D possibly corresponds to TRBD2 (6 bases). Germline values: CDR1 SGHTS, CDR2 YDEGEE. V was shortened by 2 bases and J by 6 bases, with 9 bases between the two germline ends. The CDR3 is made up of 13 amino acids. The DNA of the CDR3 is TGTGCCAGCAGCTTACCCGGGAGCAATGAGCAGTTCTTC. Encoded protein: CASSLPGSNEQFF.

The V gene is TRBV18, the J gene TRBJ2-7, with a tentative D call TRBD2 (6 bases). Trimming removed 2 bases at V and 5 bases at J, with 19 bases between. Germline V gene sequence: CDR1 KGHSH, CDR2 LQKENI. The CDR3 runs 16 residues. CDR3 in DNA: TGTGCCAGCTCACCAGGGGGACTTATAGGTCTCGACGAGCAGTACTTC. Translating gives CASSPGGLIGLDEQYF. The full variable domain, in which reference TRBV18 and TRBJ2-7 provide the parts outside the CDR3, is NAGVMQNPRHLVRRRGQEARLRCSPMKGHSHVYWYRQLPEEGLKFMVYLQKENIIDESGMPKERFSAEFPKEGPSILRIQQVVRGDSAAYFCASSPGGLIGLDEQYFGPGTRLTVT.

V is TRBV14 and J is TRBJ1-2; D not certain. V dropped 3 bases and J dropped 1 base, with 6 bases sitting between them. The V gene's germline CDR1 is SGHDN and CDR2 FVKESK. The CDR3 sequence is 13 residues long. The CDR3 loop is CASSQRINYGYTF. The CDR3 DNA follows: TGTGCCAGCAGCCAGAGGATTAACTATGGCTACACCTTC.

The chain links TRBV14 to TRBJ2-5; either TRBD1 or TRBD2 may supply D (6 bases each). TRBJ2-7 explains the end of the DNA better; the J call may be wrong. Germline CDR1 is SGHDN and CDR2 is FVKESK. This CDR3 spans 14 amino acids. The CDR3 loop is CASSRMVRGGEQYF. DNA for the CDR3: TGTGCCAGCAGTCGAATGGTCAGGGGAGGCGAGCAGTACTTC.

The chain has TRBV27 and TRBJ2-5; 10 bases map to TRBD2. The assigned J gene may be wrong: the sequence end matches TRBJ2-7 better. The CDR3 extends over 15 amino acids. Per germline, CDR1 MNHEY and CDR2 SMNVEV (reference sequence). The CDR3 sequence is CASSLGGLAVYEQYF. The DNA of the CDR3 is TGTGCCAGCAGTTTAGGAGGACTAGCGGTTTACGAGCAGTACTTC.

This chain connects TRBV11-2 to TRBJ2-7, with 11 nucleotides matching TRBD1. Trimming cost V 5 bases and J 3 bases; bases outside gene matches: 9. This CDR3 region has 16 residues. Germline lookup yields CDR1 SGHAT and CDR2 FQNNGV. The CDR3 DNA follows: TGTGCCAGCAGCGACACTTGGACAGGGGGCGACTACGAGCAGTACTTC. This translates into CASSDTWTGGDYEQYF.

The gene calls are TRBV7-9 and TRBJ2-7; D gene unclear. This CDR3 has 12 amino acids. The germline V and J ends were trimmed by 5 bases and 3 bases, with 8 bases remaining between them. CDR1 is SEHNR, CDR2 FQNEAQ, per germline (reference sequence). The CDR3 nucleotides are TGTGCCAGCAGCCCCGGTGGCTACGAGCAGTACTTC. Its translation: CASSPGGYEQYF.

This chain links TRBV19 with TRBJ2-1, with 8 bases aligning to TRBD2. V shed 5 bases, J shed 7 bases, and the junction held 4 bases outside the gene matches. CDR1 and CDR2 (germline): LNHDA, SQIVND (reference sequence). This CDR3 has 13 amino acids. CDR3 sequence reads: CASSALAGNEQFF. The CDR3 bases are TGTGCCAGTAGTGCCTTAGCGGGGAATGAGCAGTTCTTC.

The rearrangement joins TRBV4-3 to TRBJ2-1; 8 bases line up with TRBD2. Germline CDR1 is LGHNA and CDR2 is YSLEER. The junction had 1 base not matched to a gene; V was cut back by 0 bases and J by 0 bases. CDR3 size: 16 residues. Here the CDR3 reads CASSQDLAGSYNEQFF. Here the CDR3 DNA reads TGCGCCAGCAGCCAAGACCTAGCGGGCTCCTACAATGAGCAGTTCTTC.

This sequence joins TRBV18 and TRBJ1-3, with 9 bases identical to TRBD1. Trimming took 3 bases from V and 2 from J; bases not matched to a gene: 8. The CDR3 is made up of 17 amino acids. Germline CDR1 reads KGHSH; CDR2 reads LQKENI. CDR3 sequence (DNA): TGTGCCAGCTCACCGGGATTACAGGGGGCGGCTGGAAACACCATATATTTT. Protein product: CASSPGLQGAAGNTIYF.

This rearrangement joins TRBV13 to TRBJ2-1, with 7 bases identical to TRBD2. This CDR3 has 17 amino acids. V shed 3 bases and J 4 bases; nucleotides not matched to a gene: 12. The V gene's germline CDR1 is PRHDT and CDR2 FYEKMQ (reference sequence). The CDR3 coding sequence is TGTGCCAGCAGCTTTATGGCCCGGGAGGACATATACAATGAGCAGTTCTTC. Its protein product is CASSFMAREDIYNEQFF. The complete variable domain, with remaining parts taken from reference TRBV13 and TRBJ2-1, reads AAGVIQSPRHLIKEKRETATLKCYPIPRHDTVYWYQQGPGQDPQFLISFYEKMQSDKGSIPDRFSAQQFSDYHSELNMSSLELGDSALYFCASSFMAREDIYNEQFFGPGTRLTVL.

CDR3 sequence reads: CASSLRGDTEAFF. The CDR3 DNA reads TGTGCCAGCAGCTTGAGAGGGGACACTGAAGCTTTCTTT. This chain uses TRBV5-7 with TRBJ1-1, with a tentative D call TRBD1 (5 bases). TRBV5-7 is an ORF, and what it does is uncertain. The CDR3 is made up of 13 amino acids. Trimming removed 1 base at V and 3 bases at J, with 7 bases between.

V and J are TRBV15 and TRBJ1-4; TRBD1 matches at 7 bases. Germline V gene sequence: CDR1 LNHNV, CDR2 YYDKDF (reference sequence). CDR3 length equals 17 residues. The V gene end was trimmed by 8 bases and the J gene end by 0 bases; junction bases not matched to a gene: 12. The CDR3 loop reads CATSKWTGGATNEKLFF. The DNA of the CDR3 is TGTGCCACCTCTAAATGGACAGGTGGCGCAACTAATGAAAAACTGTTTTTT.

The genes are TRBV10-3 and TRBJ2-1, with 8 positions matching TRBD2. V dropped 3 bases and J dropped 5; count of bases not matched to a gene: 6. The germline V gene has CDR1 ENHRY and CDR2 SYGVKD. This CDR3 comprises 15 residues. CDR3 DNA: TGTGCCATCAGTGACCAGCGGGAGCGAGACAATGAGCAGTTCTTC. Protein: CAISDQRERDNEQFF.

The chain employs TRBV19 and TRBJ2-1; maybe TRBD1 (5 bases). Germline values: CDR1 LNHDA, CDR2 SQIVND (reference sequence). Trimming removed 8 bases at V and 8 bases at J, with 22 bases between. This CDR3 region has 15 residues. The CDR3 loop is CASCPRQGLCDEQFF. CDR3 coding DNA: TGTGCCAGTTGCCCCCGGCAGGGCCTCTGCGATGAGCAGTTCTTC.

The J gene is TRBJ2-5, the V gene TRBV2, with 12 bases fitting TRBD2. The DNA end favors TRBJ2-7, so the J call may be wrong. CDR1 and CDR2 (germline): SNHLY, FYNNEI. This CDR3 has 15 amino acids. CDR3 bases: TGTGCCAGCAGTGAAGGACTAGCGGGAGCCCACGAGCAGTACTTC. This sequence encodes CASSEGLAGAHEQYF.

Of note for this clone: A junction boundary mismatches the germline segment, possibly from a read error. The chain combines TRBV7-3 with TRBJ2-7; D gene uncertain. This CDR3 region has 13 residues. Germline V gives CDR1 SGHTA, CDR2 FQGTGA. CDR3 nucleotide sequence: TGTGCCAGCAGCTTGGAGAAGGCCTATGAGCAGTACTTC. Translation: CASSLEKAYEQYF.